This T cell receptor beta chain is from a study of blood T cell repertoires in COVID-19. The ends were cut back, 2 bases at V and 5 bases at J, with 12 bases in the middle. The CDR3 loop spans 14 amino acids. The germline gives CDR1 MNHEY, CDR2 SVGEGT. Profiled with immunoSEQ multiplex PCR; TCRdb holds only in-frame clones, not every one. This table has 150,000 to 200,000 clones, roughly 81% appearing once. Material: peripheral blood. The chain is built from TRBV6-2 or TRBV6-3 and TRBJ1-1, with D unclear. The clonotype was recovered from a woman older than 75 with COVID-19, enrolled during active disease. The CDR3 is CASSYGLSPTEAFF. In nucleotides, the CDR3 is TGTGCCAGCAGTTACGGTCTAAGCCCGACTGAAGCTTTCTTT.